This TCR beta chain was captured in a study of post-analysis software for immune sequencing data. Study at large: Both relapsing-remitting and secondary progressive multiple sclerosis featured among the disease courses, as did progressive-relapsing multiple sclerosis.

Libraries were made from TCR beta cDNA, and they carried unique molecular identifiers. TCRdb reanalysed the PCR reads using MiXCR and keeps one entry per CDR3 protein. The data show 450,000 or so distinct CDR3 sequences, approximately 46% seen once. V was pared by 7 bases and J by 0 bases, with 8 bases between. The CDR3 has 13 residues. Germline CDR1 reads ENHRY; CDR2 reads SYGVKD. General study findings and limits: Samples made in the same batch grouped tightly together by F measure. Normalized Chao1 diversity was significantly lower in multiple sclerosis patients than in controls. Patients used about five TRBV segments, including TRBV5-6, TRBV5-1 and TRBV20-1, more often than controls.

This clonotype was observed a few times. The antigen remains undetermined. The chain is built from TRBV10-3 and TRBJ2-3, with D uncertain. What was sequenced was blood. The TCR sequence derives from a girl between 10 and 17 years old with multiple sclerosis. The CDR3 here is CAITSRSTDTQYF. The CDR3 DNA is TGTGCCATCACGTCACGGAGCACAGATACGCAGTATTTT.